Following are 16 T cell receptor beta chains from one sample sequenced in a study of blood T cells in healthy people across ages. A second roughly 7 to 12 cycle PCR used barcoded and J-beta primers. One entry per CDR3 protein, called by TCRdb with MiXCR from the 5' RACE reads. Of fewer than 800,000 distinct CDR3 sequences in the sample, around a fifth are singletons; the top ten hold more than 3%. The sequenced sample consisted of blood. The receptor source for this set is a man aged 65 to 85 in good health.

This clonotype came up a few times. In nucleotides, the CDR3 is TGCGCCAGCAGCTATAGCGGAAACCCCTACGAGCAGTACTTC. Amino acids: CASSYSGNPYEQYF. The V and J genes are TRBV5-1 and TRBJ2-7; D might be TRBD2 (6 bases). This CDR3 spans 14 amino acids. Germline V CDR1 and CDR2: SGHRS, YFSETQ. Deletions cut 3 bases from V and 2 bases from J, with 12 bases between.

The V call is TRBV4-1, the J call TRBJ1-6; tentatively, D is TRBD1 (5 bases). The CDR3 totals 13 residues. Deletions cut 0 bases from V and 14 bases from J, with 11 bases between. Germline values: CDR1 MGHRA, CDR2 YSYEKL. Here the CDR3 reads CASSQDWGKSLHF. In DNA form, the CDR3 reads TGCGCCAGCAGCCAAGACTGGGGGAAGTCCCTCCACTTT.

This clonotype was counted a few times. The chain recombines TRBV7-2 with TRBJ2-1; 9 bases align to TRBD2. V trimming: 5 bases; J trimming: 5 bases; junction bases outside the gene matches: 16. CDR1 is SGHTA and CDR2 is FQGNSA in the germline V gene. CDR3 length equals 18 residues. The CDR3 region is CASSRSPLGGREDNEQFF. CDR3 nucleotides: TGTGCCAGCAGCCGATCCCCTCTTGGCGGGAGGGAGGACAATGAGCAGTTCTTC.

The chain employs TRBV29-1 and TRBJ2-3, with 9 bases aligning to TRBD2. The CDR3 contains 14 residues. Trimming at V came to 4 bases and at J to 4 bases, leaving 6 bases not matched to a gene. Germline V lookup: CDR1 SQVTM, CDR2 ANQGSEA. The CDR3 DNA sequence: TGCAGCGTTGTACCCGGGACTAGCCCAGATACGCAGTATTTT. Translated: CSVVPGTSPDTQYF.

The chain recombines TRBV5-1 with TRBJ2-5; D is uncertain. Trimming left V 1 base short and J 5 bases short, with 12 bases between. The germline gives CDR1 SGHRS, CDR2 YFSETQ. The CDR3 totals 14 residues. In DNA form, the CDR3 reads TGCGCCAGCAGCTTGAGCCCGGACCTGGAGACCCAGTACTTC. It yields the protein CASSLSPDLETQYF.

This clonotype was seen at least ten times. The chain has TRBV12-3 or TRBV12-4 and TRBJ2-1; 11 nucleotides align to TRBD2. V shed 5 bases, J shed 5 bases, and the junction held 5 bases outside the gene matches. The CDR3 totals 15 residues. The DNA of the CDR3 is TGTGCCAGCAGTCTCCTAGCGGGAGGTCACAATGAGCAGTTCTTC. Translation: CASSLLAGGHNEQFF.

This clonotype was seen a handful of times. This chain uses TRBV29-1 with TRBJ2-5; TRBD2 matches 8 bases. TRBJ2-1 explains the end of the DNA better; the J call may be wrong. CDR1 and CDR2 from the germline V gene are SQVTM and ANQGSEA. The CDR3 extends over 12 amino acids. This CDR3 reads CSGGRAGEEQFF. CDR3 DNA: TGCAGCGGGGGGCGAGCGGGAGAAGAGCAGTTCTTC.

There are a few counts of this clonotype. The V call is TRBV20-1, the J call TRBJ2-5; TRBD2 matches at 11 bases. The J call may be mistaken, given a closer DNA end match to TRBJ2-7. Germline CDR1 reads DFQATT; CDR2 reads SNEGSKA (reference sequence). The CDR3 sequence is 14 residues long. CDR3 residues: CSARKRGLAGEQYF. The CDR3 bases are TGCAGTGCTAGAAAACGCGGACTAGCGGGCGAGCAGTACTTC.

The chain uses TRBV7-6 and TRBJ2-3; 10 nucleotides line up with TRBD1. V was pared by 5 bases and J by 1 base, with 6 bases of the junction left unmatched. Germline V gene data show CDR1 as SGHVS and CDR2 as FNYEAQ. CDR3 length equals 16 residues. CDR3 coding DNA: TGTGCCAGCAGCGCCCGACAGGGGGCTGGCACAGATACGCAGTATTTT. Translation: CASSARQGAGTDTQYF. The complete variable domain, with remaining parts taken from reference TRBV7-6 and TRBJ2-3, reads GAGVSQSPRYKVTKRGQDVALRCDPISGHVSLYWYRQALGQGPEFLTYFNYEAQQDKSGLPNDRFSAERPEGSISTLTIQRTEQRDSAMYRCASSARQGAGTDTQYFGPGTRLTVL.

This clonotype was seen a few times. V is TRBV28 and J is TRBJ2-7; 8 nucleotides agree with TRBD2. Germline V gives CDR1 MDHEN, CDR2 SYDVKM. The CDR3 is 15 residues long. V shed 5 bases, J shed 6 bases, and the junction held 12 bases outside the gene matches. In nucleotides, the CDR3 is TGTGCCAGCAGTCCCCGGGGGGGGCTGAGACCCGAGCAGTACTTC. It yields the protein CASSPRGGLRPEQYF.

This clonotype was counted between two and nine times. V usage is TRBV18 and J usage is TRBJ2-7; 10 bases agree with TRBD2. Germline V lookup: CDR1 KGHSH, CDR2 LQKENI. Trimming took 3 bases from V and 1 from J; bases not matched to a gene: 9. The CDR3 sequence is 17 residues long. CDR3 residues: CASSPRGVTSGSYEQYF. The CDR3 bases are TGTGCCAGCTCACCGAGAGGAGTGACTAGCGGGTCCTACGAGCAGTACTTC.

The chain uses TRBV29-1 and TRBJ2-4; no reliable D call. Germline V lookup: CDR1 SQVTM, CDR2 ANQGSEA. V was clipped by 6 bases and J by 5 bases, with 11 bases between them. The CDR3 contains 12 residues. For the CDR3, the DNA is TGCAGCGTACAAGGTGTGGAAAACATTCAGTACTTC. This encodes CSVQGVENIQYF.

The CDR3 nucleotides read TGTGCCAGCAGTTTGACAGGGGTGGGCAATGAGCAGTTCTTC. This sequence encodes CASSLTGVGNEQFF. The rearrangement uses TRBV6-5 and TRBJ2-1; TRBD1 matches 8 bases. The CDR3 sequence is 14 residues long. V lost 4 bases, J lost 6 bases, and 5 bases stayed unmatched. Germline assignment: CDR1 MNHEY and CDR2 SVGAGI.

This clonotype was counted only a few times. The V gene is TRBV30, the J gene TRBJ2-7; TRBD1 matches 7 bases. V lost 3 bases, J lost 0 bases, and 2 bases stayed unmatched. The CDR3 consists of 13 residues. The germline V gene has CDR1 GTSNPN and CDR2 SVGIG (reference sequence). The CDR3 protein is CAWRRTGSYEQYF. The CDR3 DNA reads as TGTGCCTGGAGGAGGACAGGCTCCTACGAGCAGTACTTC.

This chain links TRBV29-1 with TRBJ2-1; TRBD2 matches at 8 bases. CDR3 size: 16 residues. Germline values: CDR1 SQVTM, CDR2 ANQGSEA. The V gene end was trimmed by 1 base and the J gene end by 0 bases; junction bases not matched to a gene: 5. CDR3 in amino acids: CSVEGGGRPSYNEQFF. CDR3 nucleotides: TGCAGCGTTGAAGGAGGCGGGAGGCCCTCCTACAATGAGCAGTTCTTC.

This chain connects TRBV4-3 to TRBJ2-3, with 8 bases that match TRBD2. This CDR3 is built from 17 residues. Germline lookup yields CDR1 LGHNA and CDR2 YSLEER. The V and J ends lost 0 bases and 11 bases, in that order; junction bases with no gene match: 16. CDR3 sequence: CASSQEKVAGGAQQQYF. The CDR3, as DNA: TGCGCCAGCAGCCAAGAGAAGGTTGCGGGAGGCGCCCAGCAGCAGTATTTT.